This paragraph reports one TCR beta chain. CDR3 length: 15 residues. The V gene's germline CDR1 is SGDLS and CDR2 YYNGEE. V gave up 0 bases and J gave up 2 bases; unmatched junction bases: 1. This specimen comes from a study of T cells in tuberculosis. The assay was immunoSEQ multiplex PCR, and TCRdb's table has in-frame clones only and misses some. The table lists more than 35,000 clones, about 96% of them singletons. V is TRBV9 and J is TRBJ2-3; 9 positions agree with TRBD2. Specimen: PBMCs. The clonotype comes from a donor between 10 and 35 years old with latent tuberculosis or without tuberculosis infection. CDR3 sequence: CASSVGLADTDTQYF. CDR3 nucleotides: TGTGCCAGCAGCGTAGGACTAGCGGACACAGATACGCAGTATTTT.